One sample yielded the 20 T cell receptor beta chains listed below, sequenced in a study of patients and donors after allogeneic stem cell transplantation. TCRdb reprocessed the RT-PCR reads with MiXCR, giving one entry per CDR3 protein. The data show hundreds of thousands of distinct CDR3 sequences, around 15% seen once. Sequencing was carried out using blood, either unsorted or a sorted T cell fraction (not recorded which). These receptors all come from a human donor who was either an allogeneic HSCT recipient or a stem cell or donor lymphocyte infusion donor (not recorded which). It is not recorded whose cells these are; they may come from a transplant donor.

The rearrangement joins TRBV27 to TRBJ2-7; 9 nucleotides line up with TRBD1. After removal of 6 bases from V and 6 bases from J, the junction contained 12 bases not matched to a gene. The germline gives CDR1 MNHEY, CDR2 SMNVEV (reference sequence). The CDR3 is 15 amino acids. CDR3 in amino acids: CASRLTTDRGGEQYF. CDR3 DNA sequence: TGTGCCAGCAGATTGACGACTGACAGGGGGGGCGAGCAGTACTTC.

This clonotype has only a few counts. The chain employs TRBV4-1 and TRBJ2-2; D is ambiguous. The CDR3 has 14 amino acids. CDR1 is MGHRA and CDR2 is YSYEKL in the germline V gene. The V end lost 1 base, the J end lost 4 bases, and 7 bases lay between the germline ends. The CDR3 region is CASSQVLRTGELFF. In nucleotides, the CDR3 is TGCGCCAGCAGCCAAGTACTCCGCACCGGGGAGCTGTTTTTT.

This clonotype was observed a few times. The rearrangement joins TRBV3-1 to TRBJ2-7; D is ambiguous. Germline CDR1 and CDR2: LGHDT and YNNKEL (reference sequence). The CDR3 runs 14 residues. V was clipped by 1 base and J by 4 bases, with 11 bases between them. CDR3 sequence reads: CASSQGDGRYEQYF. In DNA form, the CDR3 reads TGTGCCAGCAGCCAAGGGGATGGACGTTACGAGCAGTACTTC.

This clonotype was seen at least ten times. The chain recombines TRBV12-3 or TRBV12-4 with TRBJ2-4; 13 bases are shared with TRBD2. The J segment lost 2 bases and the V segment lost 7 bases, leaving 5 bases of the junction unmatched. The CDR3 is 16 residues long. This CDR3 reads CASNKGTSGTKNIQYF. CDR3 DNA: TGTGCCAGCAACAAGGGGACTAGCGGGACCAAAAACATTCAGTACTTC.

This clonotype has a handful of counts. The gene calls are TRBV12-3 or TRBV12-4 and TRBJ1-2; no reliable D call. Trimming left V 7 bases short and J 0 bases short, with 9 bases between. This CDR3 spans 13 amino acids. In nucleotides, the CDR3 is TGTGCCAGCAACCGGGAGGCTAACTATGGCTACACCTTC. Translated, it gives CASNREANYGYTF.

V gene TRBV4-3 combines with J gene TRBJ2-1, with D perhaps TRBD2 (7 bases). The CDR3 runs to 13 residues. V shed 4 bases and J shed 12 bases, with 16 bases lying between them. The germline CDR1 and CDR2 sequences are LGHNA and YSLEER. The CDR3 region has the DNA TGCGCCAGCAGCCCCGCGGGGGCGGGGATGCAGTTCTTC. Its protein is CASSPAGAGMQFF.

This clonotype was seen a handful of times. J is TRBJ2-7 and V is TRBV5-6; TRBD2 matches 9 bases. Germline lookup yields CDR1 SGHDT and CDR2 YYEEEE. The CDR3 is made up of 18 amino acids. The V and J ends lost 5 bases and 3 bases, in that order; junction bases with no gene match: 18. In nucleotides, the CDR3 is TGTGCCAGCAGAGTAAGTCAGACCGGGACTAGCTATTACTACGAGCAGTACTTC. Amino acid sequence: CASRVSQTGTSYYYEQYF.

The V gene is TRBV7-8, the J gene TRBJ1-6, with a possible D match to TRBD1 (6 bases). CDR1 and CDR2 (germline): SGHVS, FQNEAQ. The CDR3 length is 18 residues. V was cut by 2 bases and J by 8 bases, with 22 bases left in between. For the CDR3, the DNA is TGTGCCAGCAGCTTACGCCTGAGGGACACGCAACGGGATTCACCCCTCCACTTT. This sequence encodes CASSLRLRDTQRDSPLHF.

This clonotype was detected a few times. V gene TRBV20-1 combines with J gene TRBJ1-1; possible D gene TRBD1, 6 bases. This CDR3 has 14 amino acids. CDR1 is DFQATT, CDR2 SNEGSKA, per germline (reference sequence). Trimming cost V 5 bases and J 1 base, with 14 bases left between them. In nucleotides, the CDR3 is TGCAGTGCTGCTAGACAGGTACAGAACACTGAAGCTTTCTTT. Its translation is CSAARQVQNTEAFF.

There are many counts of this clonotype. V gene TRBV4-1 combines with J gene TRBJ2-1, with TRBD2 matching 12 bases. V lost 0 bases and J lost 7; bases outside the gene matches: 1. CDR3 length: 15 residues. The germline gives CDR1 MGHRA, CDR2 YSYEKL. The CDR3 protein is CASSQEGLAGNEQFF. CDR3 coding DNA: TGCGCCAGCAGCCAAGAGGGACTAGCGGGTAATGAGCAGTTCTTC.

The rearrangement joins TRBV4-1 to TRBJ1-2; D possibly corresponds to TRBD1 (5 bases). The V gene's germline CDR1 is MGHRA and CDR2 YSYEKL. The ends were cut back, 8 bases at V and 3 bases at J, with 13 bases in the middle. The CDR3 covers 13 residues. The CDR3 nucleotides read TGCGCCAGCGGGGAAAGGGGAGACTATGGCTACACCTTC. Translated, it gives CASGERGDYGYTF.

This clonotype has only a few counts. The chain couples TRBV29-1 to TRBJ2-2; D possibly corresponds to TRBD2 (6 bases). CDR1 is SQVTM, CDR2 ANQGSEA, per germline. With 7 bases removed from V and 7 bases from J, the gap between germline ends came to 16 bases. The CDR3 loop spans 13 amino acids. CDR3 DNA sequence: TGCAGCGGGACCCGGGGTAGCGGCGGGGAGCTGTTTTTT. Its protein product is CSGTRGSGGELFF.

This clonotype has a count of ten or more. V usage is TRBV20-1 and J usage is TRBJ2-3, with 7 bases lining up with TRBD2. This CDR3 comprises 14 residues. V gave up 5 bases and J gave up 5 bases; unmatched junction bases: 10. Germline lookup yields CDR1 DFQATT and CDR2 SNEGSKA (reference sequence). The CDR3 DNA follows: TGCAGTGCTGGCCTTGGCGGGAGAATAGATACGCAGTATTTT. As protein: CSAGLGGRIDTQYF.

This clonotype was picked up a small number of times. This chain joins TRBV10-3 and TRBJ2-5, with 9 nucleotides matching TRBD2. V shed 2 bases, J shed 5 bases, and the junction held 9 bases outside the gene matches. Germline CDR1 reads ENHRY; CDR2 reads SYGVKD. The CDR3 totals 16 residues. The CDR3: CAISEASGTPRETQYF. The CDR3 DNA follows: TGTGCCATCAGTGAGGCTAGCGGGACCCCCCGGGAGACCCAGTACTTC.

The V gene is TRBV7-9, the J gene TRBJ1-5; D uncertain. Trimming stripped 5 bases from V and 4 bases from J, with 12 bases between. Germline CDR1 and CDR2: SEHNR and FQNEAQ (reference sequence). The CDR3 totals 14 residues. The DNA for the CDR3 is TGTGCCAGCAGCCCGGAGGCCAGGAATCAGCCCCAGCATTTT. It is translated as CASSPEARNQPQHF.

This clonotype was counted only a few times. The chain is built from TRBV12-3 or TRBV12-4 and TRBJ2-1; perhaps TRBD2 as D (5 bases). The CDR3 contains 15 residues. Trimming left V 1 base short and J 4 bases short, with 11 bases between. Here the CDR3 reads CASSLEPSKYNEQFF. Here the CDR3 DNA reads TGTGCCAGCAGTTTAGAACCTAGCAAGTACAATGAGCAGTTCTTC.

A few counts support this clonotype. The gene calls are TRBV19 and TRBJ2-7, with 7 bases that match TRBD1. The ends lost 6 bases at V and 1 base at J; junction bases unmatched: 9. This CDR3 is built from 15 residues. Germline-derived CDR1 and CDR2 are LNHDA and SQIVND (reference sequence). The CDR3 nucleotides are TGTGCCAGTAGCCAAGCCGGACAGGATTCCTACGAGCAGTACTTC. Amino acids: CASSQAGQDSYEQYF.

The chain couples TRBV7-8 to TRBJ2-7; tentative D call: TRBD1 (5 bases). Germline CDR1 SGHVS, CDR2 FQNEAQ. The CDR3 spans 15 residues. V shed 5 bases and J shed 5 bases, with 19 bases lying between them. CDR3 sequence: CASSPVVGVPNEQYF. For the CDR3, the DNA is TGTGCCAGCAGCCCCGTGGTAGGGGTCCCCAACGAGCAGTACTTC.

V gene TRBV6-1 combines with J gene TRBJ2-1, with D perhaps TRBD1 (7 bases). CDR1 and CDR2 (germline): MNHNS, SASEGT. The V end lost 6 bases, the J end lost 0 bases, and 15 bases lay between the germline ends. The CDR3 totals 16 residues. This CDR3 reads CASSPRGVSSYNEQFF. As DNA, the CDR3 is TGTGCCAGCAGCCCCAGGGGGGTAAGCTCCTACAATGAGCAGTTCTTC.

This clonotype was counted between two and nine times. The chain has TRBV29-1 and TRBJ2-7; D unresolved. Germline assignment: CDR1 SQVTM and CDR2 ANQGSEA. V was trimmed by 0 bases and J by 1 base, leaving 7 bases between them. The CDR3 covers 13 residues. For the CDR3, the DNA is TGCAGCGTTGAAGATCTGGGGTCCTACGAGCAGTACTTC. Its protein is CSVEDLGSYEQYF.